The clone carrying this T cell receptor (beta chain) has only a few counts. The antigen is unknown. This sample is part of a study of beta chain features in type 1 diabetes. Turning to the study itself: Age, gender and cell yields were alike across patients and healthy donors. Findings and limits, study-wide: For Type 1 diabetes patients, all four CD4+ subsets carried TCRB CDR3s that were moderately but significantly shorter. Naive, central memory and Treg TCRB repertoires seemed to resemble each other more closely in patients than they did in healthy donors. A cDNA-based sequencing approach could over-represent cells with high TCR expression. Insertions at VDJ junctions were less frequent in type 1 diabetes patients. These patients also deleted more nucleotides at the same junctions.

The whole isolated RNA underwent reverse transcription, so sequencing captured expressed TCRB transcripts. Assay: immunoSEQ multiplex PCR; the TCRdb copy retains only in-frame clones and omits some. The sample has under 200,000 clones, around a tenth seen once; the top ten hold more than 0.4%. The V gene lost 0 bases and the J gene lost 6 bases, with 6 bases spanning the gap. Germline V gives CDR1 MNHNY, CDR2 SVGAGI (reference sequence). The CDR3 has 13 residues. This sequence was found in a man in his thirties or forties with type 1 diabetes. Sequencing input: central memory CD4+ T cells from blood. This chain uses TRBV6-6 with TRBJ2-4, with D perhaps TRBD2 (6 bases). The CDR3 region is CASSYSGGNIQYF. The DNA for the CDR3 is TGTGCCAGCAGTTACTCGGGGGGAAACATTCAGTACTTC.